This TCR beta chain stems from a study of beta chain features in type 1 diabetes. Study findings and constraints: All four CD4+ subsets from Type 1 diabetes patients carried moderately but significantly shorter TCRB CDR3s.

This clone was counted a few times. Antigen: not known. The CDR3 has 15 residues. The ends lost 1 base at V and 1 base at J; junction bases unmatched: 4. Each population that was sorted was more than 98% pure. Reverse transcribing all isolated RNA meant expressed TCRB transcripts were sequenced. The method was immunoSEQ multiplex PCR; TCRdb's version includes in-frame clones alone and lacks a portion of them. The repertoire holds fewer than 550,000 clones, with approximately 10% as singletons. J is TRBJ2-7 and V is TRBV23-1; 7 positions match TRBD2. TRBV23-1 is given ORF status, its function remaining uncertain. The origin of this receptor is a woman under 30 in good health. The sequencing sample was made of naive CD4+ T cells from blood. CDR3 amino acids: CASSQWGGESYEQYV. In nucleotides, the CDR3 is TGCGCCAGCAGTCAATGGGGAGGGGAGTCCTACGAGCAGTACGTC.